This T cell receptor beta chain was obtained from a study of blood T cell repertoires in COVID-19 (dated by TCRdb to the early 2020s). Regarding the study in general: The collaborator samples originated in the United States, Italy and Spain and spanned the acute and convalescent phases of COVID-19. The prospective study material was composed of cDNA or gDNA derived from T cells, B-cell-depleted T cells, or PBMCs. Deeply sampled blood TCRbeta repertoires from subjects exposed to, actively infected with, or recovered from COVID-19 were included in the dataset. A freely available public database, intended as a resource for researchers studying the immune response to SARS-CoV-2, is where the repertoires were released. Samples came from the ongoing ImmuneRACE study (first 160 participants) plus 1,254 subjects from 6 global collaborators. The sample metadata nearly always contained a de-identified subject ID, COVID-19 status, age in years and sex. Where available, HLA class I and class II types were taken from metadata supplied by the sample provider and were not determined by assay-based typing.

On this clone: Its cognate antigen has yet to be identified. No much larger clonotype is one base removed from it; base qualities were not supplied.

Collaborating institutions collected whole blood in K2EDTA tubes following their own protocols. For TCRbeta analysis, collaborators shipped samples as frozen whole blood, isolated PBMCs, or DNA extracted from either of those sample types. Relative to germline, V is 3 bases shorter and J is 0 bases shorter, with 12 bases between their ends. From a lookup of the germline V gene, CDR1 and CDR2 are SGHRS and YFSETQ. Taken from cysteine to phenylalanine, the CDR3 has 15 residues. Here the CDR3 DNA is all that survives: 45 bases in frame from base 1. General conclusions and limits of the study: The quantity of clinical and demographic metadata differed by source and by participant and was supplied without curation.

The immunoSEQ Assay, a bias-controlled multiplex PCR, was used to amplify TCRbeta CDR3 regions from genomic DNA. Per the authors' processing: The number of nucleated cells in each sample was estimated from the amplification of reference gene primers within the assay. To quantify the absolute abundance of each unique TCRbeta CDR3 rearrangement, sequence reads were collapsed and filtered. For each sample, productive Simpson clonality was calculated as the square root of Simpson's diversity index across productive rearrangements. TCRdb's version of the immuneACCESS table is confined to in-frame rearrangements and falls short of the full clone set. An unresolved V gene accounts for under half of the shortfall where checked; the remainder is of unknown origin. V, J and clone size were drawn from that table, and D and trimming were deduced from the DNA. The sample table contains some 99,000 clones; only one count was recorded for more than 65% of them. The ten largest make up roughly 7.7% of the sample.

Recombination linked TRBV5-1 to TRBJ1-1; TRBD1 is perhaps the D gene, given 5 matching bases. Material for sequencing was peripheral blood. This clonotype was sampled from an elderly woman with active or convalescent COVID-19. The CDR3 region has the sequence CASSWTTDMNTEAFF. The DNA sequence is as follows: TGCGCCAGCAGCTGGACGACAGACATGAACACTGAAGCTTTCTTT.